Here is one T cell receptor beta chain with its context. No antigen is known for it. The sample comes from a study of shared clonotypes between healthy human individuals. Study details: Per donor, CD8 memory used one plate, CD8 naive used two, CD4 memory used three and CD4 naive used three. Findings and limits, study-wide: Few donors restricted represented genetic and exposure-history diversity.

In the naive CD8 group, cells lacked CD45RO and were positively selected for CCR7, so terminally differentiated effector memory CD45RA+ cells were left out. This CDR3 contains 13 residues. Trimming took off 3 bases at V and 7 bases at J, with 12 bases between the two ends. Germline CDR1 is KGHSY and CDR2 is FQNENV. Sorted-subset replicate PCR reactions contained roughly 210 ng DNA, corresponding to around 30,000 T cell genomes. TCRdb's table, derived via immunoSEQ multiplex PCR, lists solely in-frame clones and lacks some. The sample holds around 2,100,000 clones, about 95% seen once. The sample consisted of naive CD8+ T cells sorted from blood. This sequence joins TRBV16 and TRBJ2-5, with D possibly TRBD2 on 5 matching bases. The receptor's source is a man aged 18 to 29 in good health. CDR3 nucleotides: TGTGCCAGCAGCCAGGAGGCGTGGGGGACCCAGTACTTC. The encoded protein is CASSQEAWGTQYF.